Listed here are 6 T cell receptor beta chains from one sample, sequenced in a study of vaccination effects on CD4 cells after COVID-19. The culture ran for about 11 days, and then CD4+ T cells were isolated. These receptors have no known antigen. Repertoires were generated with immunoSEQ multiplex PCR, while TCRdb's copy carries only in-frame clones and drops some. This table holds roughly 48,000 clones, 50% to 70% found once. Here the sequenced sample was CD4+ T cells from PBMCs cultured without peptide, taken before COVID-19 vaccination. The receptor source for this set is a human donor who received a COVID-19 vaccine.

This clone has more than one count but fewer than ten. The chain links TRBV5-1 to TRBJ1-4; possibly TRBD1 for D (5 bases). The CDR3 contains 14 residues. The ends were cut back, 0 bases at V and 2 bases at J, with 5 bases in the middle. CDR1 is SGHRS, CDR2 YFSETQ, per germline. The CDR3 here is CASSLAGTNEKLFF. The CDR3 nucleotides are TGCGCCAGCAGCTTGGCAGGGACTAATGAAAAACTGTTTTTT.

The J gene is TRBJ2-7, the V gene TRBV28; no clear D gene. Germline CDR1 and CDR2: MDHEN and SYDVKM. V lost 3 bases, J lost 0 bases, and 12 bases lay in between. There are 15 residues in the CDR3. The chain's CDR3 is CASSLSFTNSYEQYF. The CDR3 DNA sequence: TGTGCCAGCAGTTTGTCGTTCACTAACTCCTACGAGCAGTACTTC.

The genes are TRBV6-2 or TRBV6-3 and TRBJ1-5; no reliable D call. With 6 bases removed from V and 5 bases from J, the gap between germline ends came to 8 bases. The CDR3 is made up of 12 amino acids. Germline values: CDR1 MNHEY, CDR2 SVGEGT. Here the CDR3 reads CASSQSYQPQHF. The CDR3 coding sequence is TGTGCCAGCAGCCAATCCTATCAGCCCCAGCATTTT.

The J gene is TRBJ2-7, the V gene TRBV30; 13 bases align to TRBD2. J was trimmed by 2 bases and V by 1 base; bases with no gene match: 2. The CDR3 runs 15 residues. Germline V gives CDR1 GTSNPN, CDR2 SVGIG (reference sequence). For the CDR3, the DNA is TGTGCCTGGAGTGCTACTAGCGGGAGGGCCTACGAGCAGTACTTC. Protein product: CAWSATSGRAYEQYF. Full variable domain (remainder filled in from reference TRBV30 and TRBJ2-7): SQTIHQWPATLVQPVGSPLSLECTVEGTSNPNLYWYRQAAGRGLQLLFYSVGIGQISSEVPQNLSASRPQDRQFILSSKKLLLSDSGFYLCAWSATSGRAYEQYFGPGTRLTVT.

The chain recombines TRBV10-3 with TRBJ1-6; 10 nucleotides match TRBD1. CDR3 size: 15 residues. V was pared by 3 bases and J by 7 bases, with 3 bases of the junction left unmatched. The germline V gene has CDR1 ENHRY and CDR2 SYGVKD. CDR3 bases: TGTGCCATCAGTGAAGGGGACAGGGGCAATTCACCCCTCCACTTT. Its protein product is CAISEGDRGNSPLHF.

This chain joins TRBV6-2 or TRBV6-3 and TRBJ2-2, with 8 nucleotides matching TRBD1. J lost 5 bases, V lost 3 bases, and 5 bases had no gene match. The CDR3 has 15 amino acids. The V gene's germline CDR1 is MNHEY and CDR2 SVGEGT. The CDR3 reads CASSYGQGWTGELFF. The CDR3 nucleotides are TGTGCCAGCAGTTATGGACAGGGATGGACCGGGGAGCTGTTTTTT.